This T cell receptor beta chain originates from a study of OX40 agonist ivuxolimab in advanced cancers. Germline lookup yields CDR1 SGHNT and CDR2 YYREEE (reference sequence). V lost 3 bases, J lost 1 base, and 8 bases stayed unmatched. This CDR3 has 17 residues. Libraries were prepared by immunoSEQ multiplex PCR; TCRdb keeps only in-frame clonotypes and omits some of them. The sample consists of just over 95,000 clones, nearly 90% of them appearing once. The clonotype comes from an adult with an advanced solid tumor such as melanoma, head and neck, liver or kidney cancer. The source material was CD4+ or CD8+ T cells sorted from blood, sampled in a trial of the OX40 agonist ivuxolimab. The chain combines TRBV5-4 with TRBJ2-2; TRBD2 aligns across 8 bases. In DNA, the CDR3 is TGTGCCAGCAGCTCCCCGAGCGGGGGCCGGAACACCGGGGAGCTGTTTTTT. It translates to CASSSPSGGRNTGELFF.